Listed below are T cell receptor beta chains from one sample, sequenced in a study of blood T cell repertoires in COVID-19. Generated by immunoSEQ multiplex PCR, the TCRdb table keeps only in-frame clones and is missing some. The sample has about 95,000 clones, approximately 89% seen once; the top ten hold 17%. Source material: peripheral blood. These receptors were collected from a human donor in a cohort sampled during active COVID-19. CDR3s include the opening cysteine and the closing phenylalanine or tryptophan. The D gene is left open where the match is weak. Some rows have no size entry. The others give once, few or many, or a class for an expanded clone.

TRBJ1-1	TRBD1	-	TRBV19	CASNPTGASTEAFF	TGTGCCAGTAACCCTACAGGGGCGTCCACTGAAGCTTTCTTT
TRBJ2-1	-	-	TRBV28	CASSLFGRGGVF	TGTGCCAGCAGTTTATTTGGCAGGGGTGGGGTCTTC
TRBJ2-7	-	-	TRBV5-4	CASSFVSRYEQYF	TGTGCCAGCAGCTTTGTTAGCCGCTACGAGCAGTACTTC
TRBJ2-3	TRBD1	-	TRBV15	CATSSWTGMTDTQYF	TGTGCCACCAGCTCCTGGACAGGTATGACAGATACGCAGTATTTT
TRBJ1-1	-	-	TRBV7-9	CASSLEGGNTEAFF	TGTGCCAGCAGCTTGGAGGGTGGGAACACTGAAGCTTTCTTT
TRBJ2-4	-	-	TRBV6-5	CASTPSRVLRDIQYF	TGTGCCAGCACCCCGTCCCGGGTCCTGAGGGACATTCAGTACTTC
TRBJ1-4	TRBD1	-	TRBV18	CASSPQGANEKLFF	TGTGCCAGCTCACCTCAGGGGGCTAATGAAAAACTGTTTTTT
TRBJ2-7	TRBD1	-	TRBV6-5	CASSYSRTGGPYEQYF	TGTGCCAGCAGTTACTCTCGGACAGGGGGCCCCTACGAGCAGTACTTC
TRBJ2-2	-	-	TRBV29-1	CSAWTDKTGELFF	TGCAGCGCCTGGACAGATAAAACCGGGGAGCTGTTTTTT
TRBJ2-7	TRBD1	once	TRBV20-1	CSASDRGRPYEQYF	TGCAGTGCGAGTGACAGGGGAAGACCCTACGAGCAGTACTTC
TRBJ1-1	-	-	TRBV5-1	CASSLGQDTEAFF	TGCGCCAGCAGCTTGGGACAGGACACTGAAGCTTTCTTT
TRBJ1-2	-	-	TRBV3-1/TRBV3-2	CASSQEGVPGGYTF	TGTGCCAGCAGCCAAGAAGGAGTGCCGGGTGGCTACACCTTC
TRBJ2-1	TRBD1	-	TRBV28	CASSPGDSYNEQFF	TGTGCCAGCAGTCCCGGGGACAGTTACAATGAGCAGTTCTTC
TRBJ1-3	-	once	TRBV5-4	CASSWEGGSGNTIYF	TGTGCCAGCAGCTGGGAGGGCGGTTCTGGAAACACCATATATTTT
TRBJ2-5	TRBD2	-	TRBV9	CASSLAGGVEKTQYF	TGTGCCAGCAGCCTGGCCGGGGGGGTTGAAAAGACCCAGTACTTC
TRBJ1-2	TRBD1	-	TRBV15	CATGRQGAAGYTF	TGTGCCACAGGTCGACAGGGGGCTGCTGGCTACACCTTC
TRBJ1-1	-	-	TRBV3-1/TRBV3-2	CASSHYLRGQNTEAFF	TGTGCCAGCAGCCACTATCTGAGGGGACAGAACACTGAAGCTTTCTTT
TRBJ1-6	-	-	TRBV5-6	CASSFAGHGGPLHF	TGTGCCAGCAGCTTTGCGGGGCACGGCGGACCCCTCCACTTT
TRBJ1-1	-	large	TRBV11-2	CASSSFESGSQIEAFF	TGTGCCAGCAGCTCGTTTGAATCCGGGTCTCAGATTGAAGCTTTCTTT
TRBJ2-7	TRBD1	-	TRBV6-5	CATGQGSYEQYF	TGTGCCACTGGACAGGGCTCCTACGAGCAGTACTTC
TRBJ2-7	-	-	TRBV30	CAWRRRSEQYF	TGTGCCTGGAGAAGAAGGAGCGAGCAGTACTTC
TRBJ1-1	-	-	TRBV7-9	CASSQGSGTEAFF	TGTGCCAGCAGCCAGGGTTCGGGCACTGAAGCTTTCTTT
TRBJ2-7	TRBD1	-	TRBV3-1/TRBV3-2	CASSQGGQGYEQYF	TGTGCCAGCAGCCAGGGGGGACAGGGCTACGAGCAGTACTTC
TRBJ2-2	-	-	TRBV7-2	CASKGESTGELFF	TGTGCCAGCAAGGGGGAGAGCACCGGGGAGCTGTTTTTT
TRBJ2-5	-	-	TRBV6-6	CASSYPDRRETQYF	TGTGCCAGCAGTTATCCCGACAGGCGAGAGACCCAGTACTTC
TRBJ1-2	-	-	TRBV6-5	CASSYGGANYGYTF	TGTGCCAGCAGTTACGGGGGGGCTAACTATGGCTACACCTTC
TRBJ2-2	TRBD1	-	TRBV6-6	CASSLGDRAGTGELFF	TGTGCCAGCAGCCTGGGGGACAGGGCGGGCACCGGGGAGCTGTTTTTT
TRBJ1-2	TRBD1	-	TRBV28	CASSYGTGGYGYTF	TGTGCCAGCAGTTACGGGACAGGGGGTTATGGCTACACCTTC
TRBJ1-1	-	-	TRBV2	CASSSHPNTEAFF	TGTGCCAGCAGTTCACACCCGAACACTGAAGCTTTCTTT
TRBJ2-3	-	-	TRBV7-2	CASSAIADTQYF	TGTGCCAGCAGCGCGATCGCGGATACGCAGTATTTT
TRBJ1-5	TRBD1	-	TRBV7-8	CASSLDRGRNQPQHF	TGTGCCAGCAGCTTAGACAGGGGGCGAAATCAGCCCCAGCATTTT
TRBJ1-1	-	-	TRBV9	CASSRSGINTEAFF	TGTGCCAGCAGCCGTTCAGGGATAAACACTGAAGCTTTCTTT
TRBJ2-2	-	-	TRBV18	CASSPRGAGELFF	TGTGCCAGCTCACCACGAGGAGCCGGGGAGCTGTTTTTT
TRBJ2-7	-	-	TRBV6-4	CASSGGGGMTHYEQYF	TGTGCCAGCAGTGGGGGAGGGGGGATGACCCATTACGAGCAGTACTTC
TRBJ1-3	-	-	TRBV5-6	CASSLVSGNTIYF	TGTGCCAGCAGCCTCGTATCTGGAAACACCATATATTTT
TRBJ1-2	-	-	TRBV9	CASSGFGAGNYGYTF	TGTGCCAGCAGCGGTTTTGGGGCCGGAAACTATGGCTACACCTTC